Listed below are T cell receptor beta chains from one sample, sequenced in a study of technical replicates of blood from a few donors. Produced via immunoSEQ multiplex PCR; TCRdb's table is partial and in-frame only. The sample lists 60,000 to 75,000 clones; about 97% were seen once. Sequenced sample: T cells isolated from PBMCs. Receptors originate from a human donor in good health. CDR3s include the opening cysteine and the closing phenylalanine or tryptophan. A D gene is named only where the DNA matches it firmly.

D	J	V	CDR3	DNA
TRBD1	TRBJ2-7	TRBV27	CASSLTGTGHEQYF	TGTGCCAGCAGTCTAACCGGGACAGGGCACGAGCAGTACTTC
NA	TRBJ2-5	TRBV5-4	CASSLTGIFQETQYF	TGTGCCAGCAGCTTAACAGGGATCTTCCAAGAGACCCAGTACTTC
NA	TRBJ2-3	TRBV6-1	CASSEAWTSTDTQYF	TGTGCCAGCAGTGAAGCGTGGACTAGCACAGATACGCAGTATTTT
TRBD1	TRBJ2-1	TRBV5-1	CASSLGTGSYNEQFF	TGCGCCAGCAGCTTGGGGACAGGGTCCTACAATGAGCAGTTCTTC
TRBD2	TRBJ2-6	TRBV18	CASSPWEGSGANVLTF	TGTGCCAGCTCACCATGGGAGGGCTCTGGGGCCAACGTCCTGACTTTC
TRBD1	TRBJ1-2	TRBV5-5	CASSLDRGLGYTF	TGTGCCAGCAGCTTGGACAGGGGGCTAGGCTACACCTTC
NA	TRBJ2-3	TRBV7-3	CASSLMGLDTQYF	TGTGCCAGCAGCTTAATGGGCTTAGATACGCAGTATTTT
TRBD2	TRBJ2-3	TRBV4-3	CASSQDAVAGIADTQYF	TGCGCCAGCAGCCAAGATGCGGTAGCGGGAATTGCAGATACGCAGTATTTT
TRBD2	TRBJ2-7	TRBV28	CASSFGLAGGYEQYF	TGTGCCAGCAGCTTCGGACTAGCGGGAGGGTACGAGCAGTACTTC
TRBD2	TRBJ2-1	TRBV5-1	CASCPAGEMWNEQFF	TGCGCCAGCTGCCCAGCGGGAGAAATGTGGAATGAGCAGTTCTTC
TRBD1	TRBJ1-1	TRBV28	CASSFRTGGRTEAFF	TGTGCCAGCAGTTTCCGGACAGGCGGGAGGACTGAAGCTTTCTTT
NA	TRBJ2-7	TRBV6-6	CASRYGSYEQYF	TGTGCCAGCCGATACGGGTCCTACGAGCAGTACTTC
NA	TRBJ2-7	TRBV11-2	CASSTAGGDYEQYF	TGTGCCAGCAGCACGGCCGGAGGCGATTACGAGCAGTACTTC
TRBD1	TRBJ2-5	TRBV7-7	CASSFYGDRAETQYF	TGTGCTAGCAGCTTTTACGGGGACAGGGCGGAGACCCAGTACTTC
TRBD1	TRBJ2-6	TRBV28	CASSVTGVRGANVLTF	TGTGCCAGCAGTGTGACAGGGGTTCGTGGGGCCAACGTCCTGACTTTC
TRBD2	TRBJ2-2	TRBV6-5	CASAAGGPGTGELFF	TGTGCCAGCGCTGCGGGAGGGCCGGGGACCGGGGAGCTGTTTTTT
TRBD2	TRBJ2-2	TRBV7-2	CASSASGTGELFF	TGTGCCAGCAGCGCTAGCGGGACCGGGGAGCTGTTTTTT
NA	TRBJ2-1	TRBV5-1	CASSLEAASDEQFF	TGCGCCAGCAGCTTGGAGGCAGCGAGCGATGAGCAGTTCTTC
NA	TRBJ2-7	TRBV19	CASSIATGSYEQYF	TGTGCCAGTAGTATAGCAACAGGATCCTACGAGCAGTACTTC